Listed here is a single T cell receptor beta chain. These data come from a study of control samples from healthy donors and cancer patients. Only in-frame clones appear in the TCRdb table, and some are missing; sequencing was by immunoSEQ multiplex PCR. Here the sample spans some 100,000 clones, 80% to 90% being singletons. V lost 6 bases, J lost 4 bases, and 8 bases stayed unmatched. The CDR3 extends over 14 amino acids. Germline assignment: CDR1 SNHLY and CDR2 FYNNEI. The source is a woman aged 45-59 years in good health. The sequenced sample consisted of blood. The V and J genes are TRBV2 and TRBJ1-2; 7 nucleotides match TRBD1. The CDR3 sequence: CASSLPGQLYGYTF. The CDR3 nucleotides are TGTGCCAGCAGCCTCCCGGGACAGCTCTATGGCTACACCTTC. The full variable domain, rest sourced from reference TRBV2 and TRBJ1-2, is EPEVTQTPSHQVTQMGQEVILRCVPISNHLYFYWYRQILGQKVEFLVSFYNNEISEKSEIFDDQFSVERPDGSNFTLKIRSTKLEDSAMYFCASSLPGQLYGYTFGSGTRLTVV.